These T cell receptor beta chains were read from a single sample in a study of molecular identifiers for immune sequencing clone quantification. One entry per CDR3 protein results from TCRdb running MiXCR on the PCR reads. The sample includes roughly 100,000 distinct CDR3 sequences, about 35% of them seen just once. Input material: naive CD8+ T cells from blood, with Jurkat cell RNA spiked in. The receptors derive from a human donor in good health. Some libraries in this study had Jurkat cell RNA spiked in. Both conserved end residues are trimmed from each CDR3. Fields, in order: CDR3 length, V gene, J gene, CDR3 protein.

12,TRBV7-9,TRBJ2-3,ASSRDTSTDTQY
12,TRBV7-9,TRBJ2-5,ASSPPAGRETQY
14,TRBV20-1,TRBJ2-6,SARDVRGSGANVLT
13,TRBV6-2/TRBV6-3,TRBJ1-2,ASSYRGFLDYGHT
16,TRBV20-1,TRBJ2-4,SARAPLELAGEGDIQY
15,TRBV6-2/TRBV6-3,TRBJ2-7,ASSYSPGHRTSYEQY
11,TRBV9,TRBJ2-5,ASSVDHQETQY
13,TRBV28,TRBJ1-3,ASSLDLNLGNTIY
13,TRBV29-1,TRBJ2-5,SVGNLAGGAETRY
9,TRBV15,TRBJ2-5,ATSRQETQY
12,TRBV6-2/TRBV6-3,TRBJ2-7,ASRGQALFYEQY
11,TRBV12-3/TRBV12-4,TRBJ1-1,ASSSGFSTEAF
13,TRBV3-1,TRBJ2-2,ASSRDKTGAEELF
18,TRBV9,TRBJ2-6,ASSVGTVGQGAAGANVLT
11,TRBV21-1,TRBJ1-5,ASSWAGGQPQH
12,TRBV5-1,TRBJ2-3,ASSWSGKLDTQY
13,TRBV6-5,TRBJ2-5,ASSYGLAGVETQY
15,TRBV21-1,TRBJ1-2,ASSIKRRGLANYGYT
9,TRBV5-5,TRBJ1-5,ASSLWRAQH
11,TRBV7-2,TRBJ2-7,ASSLGGDREQY
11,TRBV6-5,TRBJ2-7,ASSYWGESGQY
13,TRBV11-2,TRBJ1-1,ASSHPAQGASEAF
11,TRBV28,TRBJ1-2,ASEDRGLYGYT
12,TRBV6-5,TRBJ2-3,ASSYIGGTDTQY
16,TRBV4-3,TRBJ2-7,ASSQGIIGAVGESEQY
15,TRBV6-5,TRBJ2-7,ASSYSPRLGTPYEQY
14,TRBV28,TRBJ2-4,ASSLPPSRNKNIQY
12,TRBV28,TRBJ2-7,ASSSGRALYEQY
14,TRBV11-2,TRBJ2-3,ASSLGLSGRADTQY
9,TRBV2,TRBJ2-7,ASGGVGEQY
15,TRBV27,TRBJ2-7,ASSLFGLAGYGYEQY
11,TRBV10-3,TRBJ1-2,AISDGTTYGYT
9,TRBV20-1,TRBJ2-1,SAAKLGEQF
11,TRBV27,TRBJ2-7,ASRGRAAYEQY
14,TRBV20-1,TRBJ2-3,SANPSLGPHTDTQY
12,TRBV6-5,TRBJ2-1,ASSYGLEYNEQF
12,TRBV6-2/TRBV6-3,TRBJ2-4,ASSPGLTKNIQY
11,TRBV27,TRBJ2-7,ASSYGRGGVQY
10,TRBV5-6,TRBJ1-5,ASSLGDLPQH
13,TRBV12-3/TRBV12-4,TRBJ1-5,ASSSKPQGNQPQH
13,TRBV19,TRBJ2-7,ASSPGQGQAYEQY
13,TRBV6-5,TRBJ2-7,AGSYRDRSSYEQY
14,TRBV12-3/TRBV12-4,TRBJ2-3,ASSPGTGVATDTQY
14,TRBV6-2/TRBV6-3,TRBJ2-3,ASSYSQREDTDTQY
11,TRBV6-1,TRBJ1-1,ASRKGQATEAF
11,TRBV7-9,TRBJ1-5,ASSLAEYQPQH
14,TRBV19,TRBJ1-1,ASSPSRVDGNTEAF
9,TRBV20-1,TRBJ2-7,SARAGVEQY
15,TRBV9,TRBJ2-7,ASSVEGGGVTGDEQY
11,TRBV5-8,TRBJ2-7,ASSLTGIYEQC
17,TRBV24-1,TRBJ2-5,ATSEHRDRAYPHQETQY
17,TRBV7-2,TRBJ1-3,ASSLVGRQVASSGNTIY
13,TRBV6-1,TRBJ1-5,ASSDSGAVGQPQH
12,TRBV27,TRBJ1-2,ASSFRGYDYGYI